This T cell receptor beta chain was sequenced for a study of control samples from healthy donors and cancer patients. The method was immunoSEQ multiplex PCR; TCRdb's version includes in-frame clones alone and lacks a portion of them. The sample includes 85,000 to 100,000 clones, just over 90% of them seen just once. After removal of 0 bases from V and 12 bases from J, the junction contained 15 bases not matched to a gene. The CDR3 spans 16 residues. Germline CDR1 SGDLS, CDR2 YYNGEE. Sequencing was done on a sample of blood. The clonotype was recovered from a man aged 18 to 35 in good health. J is TRBJ2-1 and V is TRBV9; 7 nucleotides agree with TRBD2. Here the CDR3 DNA reads TGTGCCAGCAGCGTAGGGGGCGGGACTATGGTTAGTCGGCAGTTCTTC. It yields the protein CASSVGGGTMVSRQFF. Complete variable domain (other parts from reference TRBV9 and TRBJ2-1): DSGVTQTPKHLITATGQRVTLRCSPRSGDLSVYWYQQSLDQGLQFLIQYYNGEERAKGNILERFSAQQFPDLHSELNLSSLELGDSALYFCASSVGGGTMVSRQFFGPGTRLTVL.